These T cell receptor beta chains were read from a single sample in a study of T cells in Graves' hyperthyroidism and ophthalmopathy. In TCRdb, the multiplex PCR reads were re-called with MiXCR into one record per CDR3 protein. Of roughly 740,000 distinct CDR3 sequences in the sample, around 17% were seen once. The sample consisted of blood. The receptors were gathered from a man in his late teens or twenties with Graves' hyperthyroidism. Each CDR3 is given with its conserved first and last residue. A D gene is named only where the DNA matches it firmly. Rows give clone size only sometimes, using once, few, many, or a class for an expanded clone.

J gene,V gene,clone size,D gene,CDR3 DNA,CDR3 protein
TRBJ1-1,TRBV3-1,many,-,TGTGCCAGCAGCCAATGGAAACTAACTGAAGCTTTCTTT,CASSQWKLTEAFF
TRBJ2-4,TRBV6-4,-,-,TGTGCCAGCAGCCGGGGGAAGGAGGGGGACATTCAGTACTTC,CASSRGKEGDIQYF
TRBJ1-5,TRBV28,few,-,TGTGCCAGCAGTTCCTCGGGTCTTGAAGGGCCCCAGCATTTT,CASSSSGLEGPQHF
TRBJ1-4,TRBV7-9,few,TRBD1,TGTGCCAGCAGCTCCAGGACCGGGACAGGGAATGAAAAACTGTTTTTT,CASSSRTGTGNEKLFF
TRBJ2-2,TRBV28,-,TRBD1,TGTGCCAGCAGTTTGCGAGGGGGCCCCGGGGAGCTGTTTTTT,CASSLRGGPGELFF
TRBJ2-7,TRBV28,many,-,TGTGCCAGCAGTGTTATCGGCTACGAGCAGTACTTC,CASSVIGYEQYF
TRBJ1-1,TRBV18,many,TRBD1,TGTGCCAGCTCACCAGGACAGGGGAGGGAAGCTTTCTTT,CASSPGQGREAFF
TRBJ2-7,TRBV19,many,-,TGTGCCAGTAGTATCAACGGCGGCTCCTACGAGCAGTACTTC,CASSINGGSYEQYF
TRBJ2-4,TRBV6-2/TRBV6-3,-,-,TGTGCCAGCAGTTACTCACCGGGGGCCAAAAACATTCAGTACTTC,CASSYSPGAKNIQYF
TRBJ2-3,TRBV30,few,-,TGTGCCTGGAGTGTACGGGGTGGGGCCACAGATACGCAGTATTTT,CAWSVRGGATDTQYF
TRBJ1-1,TRBV11-2,many,-,TGTGCCAGCAGCCCGGACTTTGGCACTGAAGCTTTCTTT,CASSPDFGTEAFF
TRBJ1-4,TRBV4-1,-,-,TGCGCCAGCAGCCAAGAACGCAGGGGTAATGAAAAACTGTTTTTT,CASSQERRGNEKLFF
TRBJ2-7,TRBV11-3,many,TRBD2,TGTGCCAGCAGCTTTCTAGCGGGAGATGAGCAGTACTTC,CASSFLAGDEQYF
TRBJ2-1,TRBV11-2,-,TRBD2,TGTGCCAGCAGCTTAGTGCCAGCGGGAGTACTGAACAATGAGCAGTTCTTC,CASSLVPAGVLNNEQFF
TRBJ2-3,TRBV28,-,TRBD2,TGTGCCAGCAGCCCCAGCGGGATTAGAACAGATACGCAGTATTTT,CASSPSGIRTDTQYF
TRBJ2-7,TRBV7-2,many,-,TGTGCCAGCAGCTTACGAATCCCCCCCGAGCAGTACTTC,CASSLRIPPEQYF